This TCR beta chain was obtained from a study of CD8+ T cells in alopecia areata. Findings and caveats of the study: Tofacitinib significantly brought down scalp clonality and expanded CD8+ clones among top 100.

This clone appeared once. Its specificity is unknown. Isolated RNA was reverse transcribed into cDNA used as the sequencing template. TCRdb's copy holds only in-frame clones and misses some; the assay was immunoSEQ multiplex PCR. The profile covers 160,000 or so clones, with around 58% appearing a single time and approximately 16% taken by the ten largest. Treatment denoted: oral pan-JAK inhibitor, 5-10 mg twice daily. The V end was cut by 5 bases, the J end by 5 bases, with 16 bases between. Germline values: CDR1 SGHTA, CDR2 FQGNSA. The CDR3 extends over 15 amino acids. V is TRBV7-2 and J is TRBJ2-1; no firm D call. The sample in question was CD4+ T cells sorted from blood, obtained between weeks 55 and 65, from a patient treated with tofacitinib. The sequence came from a human donor with alopecia areata. The CDR3 DNA follows: TGTGCCAGCAGCCAGCCAGTTGGTCTACACAATGAGCAGTTCTTC. Translating gives CASSQPVGLHNEQFF.